Listed below are T cell receptor beta chains from one sample, sequenced in a study of OX40 agonist ivuxolimab in advanced cancers. The data were produced by immunoSEQ multiplex PCR, yet TCRdb's version contains in-frame clones alone and is incomplete. Of about 22,000 clones listed, roughly 90% were seen once; the top ten hold 25%. The sample in question was CD4+ or CD8+ T cells sorted from blood, obtained in a trial of the OX40 agonist ivuxolimab. These receptors originate from an adult with an advanced solid tumor such as melanoma, head and neck, liver or kidney cancer. CDR3s include the opening cysteine and the closing phenylalanine or tryptophan. Each record gives: D gene, V gene, J gene, clone size, CDR3 protein, CDR3 DNA. A D gene is named only where the DNA matches it firmly. Not every row has a clone size; where given, it reads once, few, many or a size class.

.	TRBV27	TRBJ2-7	.	CASSLNPGVEQYF	TGTGCCAGCAGTTTAAACCCCGGGGTCGAGCAGTACTTC
TRBD1	TRBV7-9	TRBJ2-2	once	CASSRSRGTGVSGELFF	TGTGCCAGCAGCCGGAGCCGTGGGACAGGGGTGTCCGGGGAGCTGTTTTTT
.	TRBV9	TRBJ2-7	.	CASSVGGGPSEQYF	TGTGCCAGCAGCGTAGGTGGGGGCCCCAGCGAGCAGTACTTC
TRBD1	TRBV4-1	TRBJ2-1	once	CASSPPGTGSSDEQFF	TGCGCCAGCAGCCCGCCCGGGACAGGGTCGTCCGATGAGCAGTTCTTC
.	TRBV4-1	TRBJ2-3	.	CASSPVGGEDTQYF	TGCGCCAGCAGCCCTGTAGGAGGAGAAGATACGCAGTATTTT
.	TRBV6-1	TRBJ1-2	.	CASSPRTVTNYGYTF	TGTGCCAGCAGTCCACGGACAGTGACTAACTATGGCTACACCTTC
TRBD1	TRBV6-6	TRBJ1-5	.	CATRQGAGNQSQHF	TGTGCCACCCGACAGGGGGCCGGCAATCAGTCCCAGCATTTT
TRBD1	TRBV27	TRBJ2-7	.	CASSFLRTGGSYEQYF	TGTGCCAGCAGTTTCCTAAGGACAGGCGGGTCCTACGAGCAGTACTTC
.	TRBV5-6	TRBJ1-2	.	CASSLDGGNYGYTF	TGTGCCAGCAGCTTGGACGGAGGTAACTATGGCTACACCTTC
TRBD1	TRBV29-1	TRBJ2-2	.	CSAKDRGESGELFF	TGCAGCGCTAAGGACAGGGGAGAGTCCGGGGAGCTGTTTTTT
.	TRBV6-5	TRBJ1-5	few	CASSPAGVYQPQHF	TGTGCCAGCAGTCCCGCCGGGGTTTATCAGCCCCAGCATTTT
.	TRBV2	TRBJ2-7	.	CASSRTYEQYF	TGTGCCAGCAGTAGGACTTACGAGCAGTACTTC
.	TRBV7-2	TRBJ2-7	.	CASSLLGTAGSFEQYF	TGTGCCAGCAGCCTCTTAGGGACAGCGGGGTCTTTTGAGCAGTACTTC
.	TRBV30	TRBJ1-1	.	CAWSKGMTEAFF	TGTGCCTGGAGTAAGGGTATGACTGAAGCTTTCTTT